Below, 18 T cell receptor beta chains from the same sample are listed, as sequenced in a study of CD8 T cells in ankylosing spondylitis. Findings and caveats of the study: A TCR beta motif of several highly homologous variants appeared characteristic of ankylosing spondylitis blood.

TCRdb re-called the 5' RACE reads through MiXCR, storing one row per CDR3 protein. Found here are under 950,000 distinct CDR3 sequences, around 17% of them singletons; the top ten hold around a fifth. Their specific antigens are unknown. The sequenced material came from blood, either unsorted or a sorted T cell fraction (not recorded which). The receptors originated from a male donor with ankylosing spondylitis.

The chain has TRBV5-5 and TRBJ1-1; D gene unclear. The CDR3 runs to 15 residues. Germline lookup yields CDR1 SGHKS and CDR2 YYEKEE (reference sequence). With 0 bases removed from V and 2 bases from J, the gap between germline ends came to 11 bases. The CDR3 region has the DNA TGTGCCAGCAGCTTGGATCCGAATAGAAACACTGAAGCTTTCTTT. This gives the protein CASSLDPNRNTEAFF.

The genes are TRBV9 and TRBJ2-5; D is ambiguous. The V and J ends lost 0 bases and 3 bases respectively, with 12 bases between them. This CDR3 has 15 residues. Germline CDR1 is SGDLS and CDR2 is YYNGEE. In DNA form, the CDR3 reads TGTGCCAGCAGCGTAGGTGGGTGGGCCGAAGAGACCCAGTACTTC. This gives the protein CASSVGGWAEETQYF.

The chain recombines TRBV20-1 with TRBJ1-1, with TRBD1 identical over 7 bases. The germline CDR1 and CDR2 sequences are DFQATT and SNEGSKA (reference sequence). CDR3 length equals 14 residues. V lost 3 bases and J lost 1; bases outside the gene matches: 5. CDR3 sequence: CSARRQGTNTEAFF. The CDR3 bases are TGCAGTGCTAGGAGACAGGGAACGAACACTGAAGCTTTCTTT.

The CDR3 spells CASSLQGVGGGEAFF. CDR3 DNA: TGTGCCAGCAGCTTACAGGGTGTCGGTGGAGGTGAAGCTTTCTTT. The chain joins TRBV7-2 to TRBJ1-1, with a possible D match to TRBD1 (5 bases). The CDR3 is 15 amino acids. Germline V gives CDR1 SGHTA, CDR2 FQGNSA. V was trimmed by 2 bases and J by 7 bases, leaving 17 bases between them.

V and J are TRBV12-3 or TRBV12-4 and TRBJ2-7; TRBD1 is a possible D gene (6 bases). There are 15 residues in the CDR3. The V end lost 1 base, the J end lost 0 bases, and 10 bases lay between the germline ends. CDR3 DNA sequence: TGTGCCAGCAGTTTAGTTGGGGGCGCCTCCTACGAGCAGTACTTC. Its protein is CASSLVGGASYEQYF.

In this sample, this clonotype turned up a few times. The chain recombines TRBV7-2 with TRBJ2-1; 10 bases align to TRBD2. V was pared by 3 bases and J by 4 bases, with 9 bases of the junction left unmatched. CDR3 length equals 17 residues. The germline gives CDR1 SGHTA, CDR2 FQGNSA. Here the CDR3 DNA reads TGTGCCAGCAGCTTGAGGGCATCTAGCGGGAGTTACAATGAGCAGTTCTTC. Encoded protein: CASSLRASSGSYNEQFF.

In its sample, this clonotype was seen a few times. The chain carries TRBV6-1 and TRBJ2-2; 7 nucleotides match TRBD1. The CDR3 is 15 residues long. Germline V CDR1 and CDR2: MNHNS, SASEGT. V dropped 7 bases and J dropped 5; count of bases not matched to a gene: 10. CDR3 nucleotides: TGTGCCAGCAACCAGGGGAAGGGGGCAACCGGGGAGCTGTTTTTT. Translation gives CASNQGKGATGELFF.

This chain uses TRBV5-6 with TRBJ2-1; TRBD1 matches at 8 bases. The CDR3 spans 15 residues. Unmatched junction bases numbered 5, after V lost 3 bases and J lost 3 bases. The germline V gene encodes CDR1 SGHDT and CDR2 YYEEEE. The CDR3 DNA sequence: TGTGCCAGCAGCTCGCAGGGGGCGGTCTACAATGAGCAGTTCTTC. This translates into CASSSQGAVYNEQFF. The full variable domain, with the rest looked up from reference TRBV5-6 and TRBJ2-1, is DAGVTQSPTHLIKTRGQQVTLRCSPKSGHDTVSWYQQALGQGPQFIFQYYEEEERQRGNFPDRFSGHQFPNYSSELNVNALLLGDSALYLCASSSQGAVYNEQFFGPGTRLTVL.

The chain joins TRBV4-1 to TRBJ2-7, with TRBD1 matching 9 bases. The CDR3 contains 15 residues. V shed 2 bases, J shed 3 bases, and the junction held 5 bases outside the gene matches. From germline, CDR1 is MGHRA and CDR2 YSYEKL. The CDR3 protein is CASSQMRDRVYEQYF. The CDR3 region has the DNA TGCGCCAGCAGCCAAATGCGGGACAGGGTCTACGAGCAGTACTTC.

At least ten counts were recorded for this clonotype. J is TRBJ1-5 and V is TRBV12-3 or TRBV12-4; the D is unclear. Between the trimmed V and J ends, which lost 3 bases and 0 bases, there was a span of 6 bases. This CDR3 spans 14 amino acids. The CDR3 reads CASSFGDSNQPQHF. DNA for the CDR3: TGTGCCAGCAGTTTCGGGGATAGCAATCAGCCCCAGCATTTT.

V and J are TRBV6-5 and TRBJ1-1; D is ambiguous. V lost 2 bases and J lost 11, with 9 bases in between. CDR3 length: 11 amino acids. Germline V CDR1 and CDR2: MNHEY, SVGAGI. The CDR3 region has the DNA TGTGCCAGCAGTTACAAGGATAAGGCTTTCTTT. As protein: CASSYKDKAFF.

V usage is TRBV14 and J usage is TRBJ1-4; D unclear. The V and J ends lost 1 base and 10 bases respectively, with 7 bases between them. The CDR3 is 12 amino acids. The germline V gene encodes CDR1 SGHDN and CDR2 FVKESK. The DNA of the CDR3 is TGTGCCAGCAGCCAAGGGTGGGGAAAACTGTTTTTT. Amino acids: CASSQGWGKLFF.

The chain's CDR3 is CASSYLSPGMAYNEQFF. DNA for the CDR3: TGCGCCAGCAGCTATTTATCCCCGGGGATGGCTTACAATGAGCAGTTCTTC. V and J are TRBV5-1 and TRBJ2-1; D is possibly TRBD2 (5 bases). The V and J ends lost 3 bases and 4 bases respectively, with 20 bases between them. This CDR3 spans 17 amino acids. The germline gives CDR1 SGHRS, CDR2 YFSETQ.

The table lists this clonotype with a few counts. The chain carries TRBV5-1 and TRBJ2-1, with D perhaps being TRBD1 or TRBD2 (5 bases each). Trimming left V 4 bases short and J 2 bases short, with 16 bases between. The germline CDR1 and CDR2 sequences are SGHRS and YFSETQ. The CDR3 is 16 amino acids. CDR3 protein: CASSLVGETTYNEQFF. CDR3 DNA sequence: TGCGCCAGCAGCCTAGTAGGGGAGACCACCTACAATGAGCAGTTCTTC.

The chain is built from TRBV29-1 and TRBJ1-1; no firm D call. This CDR3 has 12 residues. Trimming left V 2 bases short and J 5 bases short, with 9 bases between. Per germline, CDR1 SQVTM and CDR2 ANQGSEA. In DNA form, the CDR3 reads TGCAGCGTTGAACCGGTTGGGACTGAAGCTTTCTTT. It is translated as CSVEPVGTEAFF.

The chain is built from TRBV3-1 and TRBJ2-7; 11 bases line up with TRBD2. J gave up 2 bases and V 3 bases, and 0 bases lay outside the gene matches. The CDR3 runs 14 residues. Germline CDR1 and CDR2: LGHDT and YNNKEL (reference sequence). The CDR3 loop reads CASSHSGRAYEQYF. The DNA for the CDR3 is TGTGCCAGCAGCCATAGCGGGAGGGCCTACGAGCAGTACTTC.

The gene calls are TRBV7-2 and TRBJ2-5; the D is unclear. The CDR3 is 12 amino acids. Germline lookup yields CDR1 SGHTA and CDR2 FQGNSA. V was clipped by 1 base and J by 6 bases, with 6 bases between them. CDR3 in amino acids: CASSLVHKTQYF. The CDR3 nucleotides are TGTGCCAGCAGCTTAGTGCATAAGACCCAGTACTTC.

This clonotype came up a few times. This chain links TRBV18 with TRBJ1-1; D gene ambiguous. The germline V gene has CDR1 KGHSH and CDR2 LQKENI. CDR3 length: 14 amino acids. V lost 3 bases and J lost 3, with 11 bases in between. CDR3 DNA sequence: TGTGCCAGCTCACCCTCCACACCCGACACTGAAGCTTTCTTT. Its protein is CASSPSTPDTEAFF.